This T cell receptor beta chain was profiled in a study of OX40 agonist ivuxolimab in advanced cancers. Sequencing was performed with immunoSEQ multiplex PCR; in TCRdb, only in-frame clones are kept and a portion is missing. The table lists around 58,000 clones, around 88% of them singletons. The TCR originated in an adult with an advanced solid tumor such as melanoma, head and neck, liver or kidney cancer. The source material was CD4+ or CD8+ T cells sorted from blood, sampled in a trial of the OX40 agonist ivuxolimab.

The chain's CDR3 is CASSGIAGDTDTQYF. DNA of the CDR3: TGTGCCAGCAGTGGGATAGCGGGGGACACAGATACGCAGTATTTT. This chain uses TRBV2 with TRBJ2-3; TRBD2 matches 9 bases. Germline CDR1 and CDR2: SNHLY and FYNNEI. The ends lost 4 bases at V and 2 bases at J; junction bases unmatched: 4. This CDR3 contains 15 residues.